The sequence of this T cell receptor beta chain was determined in a study of Graves' ophthalmopathy and Graves' hyperthyroidism. The overall study: Researchers obtained peripheral blood at initial diagnosis, before any treatment had begun. Study observations and caveats: Ophthalmopathy progression prediction by the model yielded a sensitivity of about 69% and a specificity of 72.22%.

Amplification of the TCR beta CDR3 regions used RNA transcripts (as template). Second-round multiplex PCR came after a first-round RT-PCR that employed HTBI primers. From the multiplex PCR reads, TCRdb called clonotypes with MiXCR, one entry per CDR3 protein. The sample records 660,000 or so distinct CDR3 sequences, roughly two fifths being singletons. The germline CDR1 and CDR2 sequences are MNHEY and SMNVEV (reference sequence). The V gene lost 8 bases and the J gene lost 0 bases, with 13 bases spanning the gap. This CDR3 region has 14 residues. Uncontrolled infections, other autoimmune diseases, pregnancy or lactation barred patients from enrollment. Clinical symptoms, serum thyroxine, TRAb, thyroid ultrasound and orbital computed tomography determined diagnosis. The sample holds a few counts of this clonotype. Its specificity is unknown.

This rearrangement joins TRBV27 to TRBJ1-1; D not resolved. The source of this sequence is an adult man with Graves' ophthalmopathy. The sequenced material came from peripheral blood. The DNA for the CDR3 is TGTGCCAGCTCATTTAGTCAGATGAACACTGAAGCTTTCTTT. This translates into CASSFSQMNTEAFF.